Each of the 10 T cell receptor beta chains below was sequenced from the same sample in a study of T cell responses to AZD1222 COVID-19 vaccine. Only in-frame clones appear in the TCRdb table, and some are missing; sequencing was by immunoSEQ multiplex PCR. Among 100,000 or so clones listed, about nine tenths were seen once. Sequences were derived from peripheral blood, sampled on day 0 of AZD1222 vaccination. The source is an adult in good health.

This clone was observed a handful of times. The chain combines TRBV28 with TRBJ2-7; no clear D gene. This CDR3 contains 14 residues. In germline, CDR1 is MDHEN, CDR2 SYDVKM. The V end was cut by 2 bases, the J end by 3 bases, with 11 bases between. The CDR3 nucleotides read TGTGCCAGCAGTTTAGGAAGTCTGGGCTACGAGCAGTACTTC. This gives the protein CASSLGSLGYEQYF. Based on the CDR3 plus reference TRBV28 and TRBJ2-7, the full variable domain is DVKVTQSSRYLVKRTGEKVFLECVQDMDHENMFWYRQDPGLGLRLIYFSYDVKMKEKGDIPEGYSVSREKKERFSLILESASTNQTSMYLCASSLGSLGYEQYFGPGTRLTVT.

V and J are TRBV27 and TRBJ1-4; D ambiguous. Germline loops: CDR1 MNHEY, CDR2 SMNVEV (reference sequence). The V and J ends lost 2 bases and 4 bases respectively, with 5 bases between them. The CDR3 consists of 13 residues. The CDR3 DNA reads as TGTGCCAGCAGTTTAAGGGTTAATGAAAAACTGTTTTTT. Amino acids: CASSLRVNEKLFF.

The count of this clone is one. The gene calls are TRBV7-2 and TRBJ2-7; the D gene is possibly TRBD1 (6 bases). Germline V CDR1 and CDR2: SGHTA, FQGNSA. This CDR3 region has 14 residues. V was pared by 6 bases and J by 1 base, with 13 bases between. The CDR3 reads CASSYRERSYEQYF. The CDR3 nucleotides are TGTGCCAGCAGTTACAGGGAAAGGTCCTACGAGCAGTACTTC.

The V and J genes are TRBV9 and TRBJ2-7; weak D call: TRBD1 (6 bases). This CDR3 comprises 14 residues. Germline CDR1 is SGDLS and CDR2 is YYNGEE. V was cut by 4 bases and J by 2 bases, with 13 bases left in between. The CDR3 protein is CASSPTGNAYEQYF. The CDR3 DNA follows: TGTGCCAGCAGCCCTACAGGGAACGCCTACGAGCAGTACTTC.

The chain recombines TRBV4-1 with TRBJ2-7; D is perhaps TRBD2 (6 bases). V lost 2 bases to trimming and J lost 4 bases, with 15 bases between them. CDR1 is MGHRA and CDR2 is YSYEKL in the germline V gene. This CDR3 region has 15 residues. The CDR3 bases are TGCGCCAGCAGCCAACACTCCGGCGGGACTTACGAGCAGTACTTC. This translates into CASSQHSGGTYEQYF.

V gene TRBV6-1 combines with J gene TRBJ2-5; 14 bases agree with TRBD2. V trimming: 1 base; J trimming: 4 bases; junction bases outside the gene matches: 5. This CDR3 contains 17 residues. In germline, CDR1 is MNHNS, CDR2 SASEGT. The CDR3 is CASSEEGGTSGRETQYF. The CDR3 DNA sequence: TGTGCCAGCAGTGAAGAGGGTGGGACTAGCGGGAGAGAGACCCAGTACTTC.

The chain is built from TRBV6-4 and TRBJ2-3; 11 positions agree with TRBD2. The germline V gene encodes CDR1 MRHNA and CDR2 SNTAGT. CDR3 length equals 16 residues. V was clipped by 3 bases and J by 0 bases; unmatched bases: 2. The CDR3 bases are TGTGCCAGCAGTGAGTTAGCGGGGGGGAGCACAGATACGCAGTATTTT. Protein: CASSELAGGSTDTQYF.

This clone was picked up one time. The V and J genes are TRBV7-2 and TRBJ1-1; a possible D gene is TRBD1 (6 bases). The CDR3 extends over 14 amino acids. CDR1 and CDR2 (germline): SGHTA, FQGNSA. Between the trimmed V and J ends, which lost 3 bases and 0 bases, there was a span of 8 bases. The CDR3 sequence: CASSLGGLNTEAFF. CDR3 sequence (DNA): TGTGCCAGCAGCTTGGGGGGGCTGAACACTGAAGCTTTCTTT.

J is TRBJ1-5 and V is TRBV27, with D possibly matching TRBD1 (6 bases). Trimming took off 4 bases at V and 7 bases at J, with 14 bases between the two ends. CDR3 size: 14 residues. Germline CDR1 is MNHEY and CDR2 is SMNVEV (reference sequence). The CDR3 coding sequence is TGTGCCAGCAGTTCTGTGGGGGCTCGACAGCCCCAGCATTTT. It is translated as CASSSVGARQPQHF.

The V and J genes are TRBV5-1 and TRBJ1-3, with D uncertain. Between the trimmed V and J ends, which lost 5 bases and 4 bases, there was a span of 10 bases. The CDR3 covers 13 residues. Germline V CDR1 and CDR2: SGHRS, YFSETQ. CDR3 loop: CASSQDMGNTIYF. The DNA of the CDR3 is TGCGCCAGCAGTCAAGACATGGGAAACACCATATATTTT.